These T cell receptor beta chains were read from a single sample in a study of blood T cell repertoires in COVID-19. Only in-frame clones appear in the TCRdb table, and some are missing; sequencing was by immunoSEQ multiplex PCR. Of some 240,000 clones detected, around 89% appear once; the ten largest clones hold 2.1%. The source material was peripheral blood. All receptors come from a woman aged 55-69 years with COVID-19, enrolled during active disease. CDR3s include the opening cysteine and the closing phenylalanine or tryptophan. Fields, in order: clone size, J gene, D gene, V gene, CDR3 DNA, CDR3 protein. D genes are given only for firm matches. Expanded clones are given a class, and other clones once, few, many or no size at all.

>.|TRBJ2-7|TRBD1|TRBV18
TGTGCCAGCTCGCCATGGGACAGTTCTTCCTCGCAGTACTTC
CASSPWDSSSSQYF
>.|TRBJ1-2|.|TRBV12-3/TRBV12-4
TGTGCCAGCAGTTATGGACTGGCCAGTGGCTACACCTTC
CASSYGLASGYTF
>once|TRBJ2-1|TRBD2|TRBV9
TGTGCCAGCAGCGTCGGACCTCGGGGGGGCTTCTACAATGAGCAGTTCTTC
CASSVGPRGGFYNEQFF
>.|TRBJ2-7|TRBD1|TRBV6-5
TGTGCCAGCAATTCCCGGGACAGGGGGCGAGACGAGCAGTACTTC
CASNSRDRGRDEQYF
>.|TRBJ2-3|.|TRBV29-1
TGCAGCGTTGTCCAAGCTCGGGGAGGTACGCAGTATTTT
CSVVQARGGTQYF
>.|TRBJ2-1|.|TRBV4-3
TGCGCCAGCAGCCACCAGGACTACAATGAGCAGTTCTTC
CASSHQDYNEQFF
>.|TRBJ2-2|TRBD2|TRBV7-9
TGTGCCAGCAGCCAAGCCGGAAGCGGGGGGTCGAACACCGGGGAGCTGTTTTTT
CASSQAGSGGSNTGELFF
>.|TRBJ1-4|TRBD1|TRBV10-3
TGTGCCATCAGTGAGTCTGGACAGGGGAGCGAAAAACTGTTTTTT
CAISESGQGSEKLFF
>.|TRBJ1-4|.|TRBV19
TGTGCCAGTAGTATGGGCCGGGGAACTAATGAAAAACTGTTTTTT
CASSMGRGTNEKLFF
>few|TRBJ1-1|TRBD1|TRBV28
TGTGCCAGCAGTTTACCAGGGGGCCTCACTGAAGCTTTCTTT
CASSLPGGLTEAFF
>.|TRBJ1-6|.|TRBV7-2
TGTGCCAGCAGACGGGGGGGATATAATTCACCCCTCCACTTT
CASRRGGYNSPLHF
>.|TRBJ2-2|TRBD2|TRBV7-3
TGTGCCAGCAGCTTCTCCCCCCCGACTAGCGGGGGGGGCGGGGAGCTGTTTTTT
CASSFSPPTSGGGGELFF
>.|TRBJ1-1|TRBD1|TRBV6-6
TGTGCCAGCAGTCACGGTTCCGGGACAGGGAGGTTTTTTGGGATGAACACTGAAGCTTTCTTT
CASSHGSGTGRFFGMNTEAFF
>once|TRBJ1-3|.|TRBV5-1
TGCGCCAGCAGCCCCAGGGCTGGAAACACCATATATTTT
CASSPRAGNTIYF
>.|TRBJ1-2|TRBD1|TRBV5-4
TGTGCCAGCAGCACAGTCCAGGGGGCCAATGGCTACACCTTC
CASSTVQGANGYTF
>.|TRBJ2-1|.|TRBV3-1/TRBV3-2
TGTGCCAGCAGCCCCCCGGCGGGCTGGGCTATGAATGAGCAGTTCTTC
CASSPPAGWAMNEQFF
>.|TRBJ2-2|.|TRBV5-1
TGCGCCAGCAGCTTGGCCCCAGGCGGGGAGCTGTTTTTT
CASSLAPGGELFF
>.|TRBJ1-6|.|TRBV4-3
TGCGCCAGCAGCCAAGGTCAAGGGAGCTCCTATAATTCACCCCTCCACTTT
CASSQGQGSSYNSPLHF
>.|TRBJ1-2|.|TRBV5-1
TGCGCCAGCAGCTTGGCTGTCAGGGATGGGAATGGCTACACCTTC
CASSLAVRDGNGYTF
>.|TRBJ2-7|.|TRBV5-1
TGCGCCAGCAGCGGAAGATTTAAGACAGGCTACTCCTACGAGCAGTACTTC
CASSGRFKTGYSYEQYF
>few|TRBJ1-1|.|TRBV15
TGTGCCACCAGCAGTGGGCAGACCTACACTGAAGCTTTCTTT
CATSSGQTYTEAFF
>.|TRBJ2-7|.|TRBV7-2
TGTGCCAGCAGTCAGGGCCAGGGTCAAATTAACGAGCAGTACTTC
CASSQGQGQINEQYF
>.|TRBJ2-2|.|TRBV7-8
TGTGCCAGCAGCTTAGCGCACAGGAGTGACGCCGGGGAGCTGTTTTTT
CASSLAHRSDAGELFF
>.|TRBJ2-1|.|TRBV5-1
TGCGCCAGCAGCTTTTCGGACTTCTCCTACAATGAGCAGTTCTTC
CASSFSDFSYNEQFF
>.|TRBJ1-5|TRBD1|TRBV4-1
TGCGCCAGCAGCCAAGATCACAACAGGGGGCAGGTTGGGCAGCCCCAGCATTTT
CASSQDHNRGQVGQPQHF
>once|TRBJ1-1|TRBD1|TRBV5-3
TGTGCCAGAAGCTTGGTTTGGGACAGAAACACTGAAGCTTTCTTT
CARSLVWDRNTEAFF
>once|TRBJ1-2|TRBD1|TRBV5-1
TGCGCCACCCCCATGCTCAGGACAGGCAACTATGGCTACACCTTC
CATPMLRTGNYGYTF
>.|TRBJ2-2|TRBD2|TRBV7-3
TGTGCCAGCGACGAGGGGACCCGCCTAGCGGGGCCGGGGGACACCGGGGAGCTGTTTTTT
CASDEGTRLAGPGDTGELFF
>.|TRBJ2-2|.|TRBV6-5
TGTGCCAGCAGCGGGATCCTAAACACCGGGGAGCTGTTTTTT
CASSGILNTGELFF
>.|TRBJ1-6|.|TRBV2
TGTGCCAGCACCCGGAGCCACAGGGATAATAATTCACCCCTCCACTTT
CASTRSHRDNNSPLHF
>.|TRBJ2-2|TRBD2|TRBV7-9
TGTGCCAGCAGCCTAGCGGAGGGAATCACCGGGGAGCTGTTTTTT
CASSLAEGITGELFF
>.|TRBJ2-1|.|TRBV19
TGTGCCAGTAGTATTGGATCATGGAGCTACAATGAGCAGTTCTTC
CASSIGSWSYNEQFF
>.|TRBJ2-5|TRBD2|TRBV6-1
TGTGCCAGCAGTGAGTTAGCGGGGAAGGAGACCCAGTACTTC
CASSELAGKETQYF
>.|TRBJ2-7|.|TRBV7-2
TGTGCCAGCAGCTTAGGGGGCTTAACCTACGAGCAGTACTTC
CASSLGGLTYEQYF
>.|TRBJ1-1|TRBD1|TRBV7-6
TGTGCCAGCAGCTTAGGAGAGCTCCGGACAGGGTACACTGAAGCTTTCTTT
CASSLGELRTGYTEAFF
>.|TRBJ1-4|.|TRBV4-1
TGCGCCAGCAGCCAAGGCGCGGGACCGAATGAAAAACTGTTTTTT
CASSQGAGPNEKLFF
>.|TRBJ2-2|TRBD1|TRBV6-5
TGTGCCAGCAATGGACAGGGGGCCACCGGGGAGCTGTTTTTT
CASNGQGATGELFF
>.|TRBJ1-4|TRBD1|TRBV28
TGTGCCAGCACCCGGGACAGGGGTAATCCGGGGGATGAAAAACTGTTTTTT
CASTRDRGNPGDEKLFF
>.|TRBJ2-5|.|TRBV10-3
TGTGCCATCAGTGCCCGGGATGGCGAGACCCAGTACTTC
CAISARDGETQYF
>.|TRBJ1-5|.|TRBV6-2/TRBV6-3
TGTGCCAGCAGCCCGGGGGCAGGGATAGAGCCCCAGCATTTT
CASSPGAGIEPQHF
>.|TRBJ1-2|.|TRBV19
TGTGCCAGTACTGTACAGGGACGTTATGGCTACACCTTC
CASTVQGRYGYTF
>few|TRBJ1-6|TRBD1|TRBV9
TGTGCCAGCAGCGTACTCCGACAGGGAGGTTCACCCCTCCACTTT
CASSVLRQGGSPLHF
>few|TRBJ2-4|.|TRBV4-1
TGCGCCAGCAGCCAAGATTTGGGGGGGCCTAACATTCAGTACTTC
CASSQDLGGPNIQYF
>.|TRBJ1-1|TRBD1|TRBV25-1
TGTGCCAGCGGAGGACAGGGGATCAACACTGAAGCTTTCTTT
CASGGQGINTEAFF
>.|TRBJ2-7|TRBD1|TRBV5-6
TGTGCCAGCAGCTTAGGGACAGGGGCCCCCTACGAGCAGTACTTC
CASSLGTGAPYEQYF
>once|TRBJ2-5|.|TRBV5-8
TGTGCCAGCAGCTTGGGGGTCGGCGGCAACCAAGAGACCCAGTACTTC
CASSLGVGGNQETQYF
>.|TRBJ2-3|TRBD2|TRBV7-2
TGTGCCAGCAGCTCGGGACTAGCGGGGGCCTTCACAGATACGCAGTATTTT
CASSSGLAGAFTDTQYF
>.|TRBJ2-3|.|TRBV19
TGTGCCAGTACCTCTGGGGGGGGCCTGATTCAAGATACGCAGTATTTT
CASTSGGGLIQDTQYF
>once|TRBJ2-2|.|TRBV4-1
TGCGCCAGCAGCCAAGGGCCTCGGGACACCGGGGAGCTGTTTTTT
CASSQGPRDTGELFF
>.|TRBJ2-5|TRBD2|TRBV20-1
TGCAGTGCTAGTCTCATGCTAGCGGGGCTCCAAGAGACCCAGTACTTC
CSASLMLAGLQETQYF
>few|TRBJ2-3|TRBD2|TRBV5-4
TGTGCCAGCAGCTTACCGGGACTAGCGGGGATAGATACGCAGTATTTT
CASSLPGLAGIDTQYF
>.|TRBJ2-7|.|TRBV7-2
TGTGCCAGCAGCTTGACGGTCGGAGTCGGGTACGAGCAGTACTTC
CASSLTVGVGYEQYF
>.|TRBJ1-2|TRBD1|TRBV12-3/TRBV12-4
TGTGCCAGCAGCGTACAGGGGGCGCGGGGCTACACCTTC
CASSVQGARGYTF
>once|TRBJ2-2|.|TRBV7-9
TGTGCCAGCAGCTTCGACCGGGGGTTTCCCGGGGAGCTGTTTTTT
CASSFDRGFPGELFF
>.|TRBJ2-7|.|TRBV6-5
TGTGCCTCTAACCCAGGGGGGACTTCCTACGAGCAGTACTTC
CASNPGGTSYEQYF
>once|TRBJ1-1|.|TRBV19
TGTGCCAGTAGTTTCAGTGTAATGAACACTGAAGCTTTCTTT
CASSFSVMNTEAFF
>.|TRBJ1-5|TRBD1|TRBV5-3
TGTGCCAGAAGAACTATGACAGGGGGGAGCAATCAGCCCCAGCATTTT
CARRTMTGGSNQPQHF
>.|TRBJ2-7|.|TRBV9
TGTGCCCCCAGTTCCGGACAGTCCTACGAGCAGTACTTC
CAPSSGQSYEQYF
>.|TRBJ2-3|.|TRBV7-3
TGTGCCAGCAGCTCATATCTAGCGAGCACAGATACGCAGTATTTT
CASSSYLASTDTQYF